This T cell receptor (beta chain) was found in a study of T cells in localized non-small cell lung cancer. V lost 5 bases and J 9 bases, leaving 14 bases between the germline ends. CDR1 is SGHTA, CDR2 FQGNSA, per germline. This CDR3 spans 13 amino acids. The repertoire was sequenced with immunoSEQ multiplex PCR; TCRdb's copy has only in-frame clones and lacks some. Here the sample spans roughly 20,000 clones, approximately 91% being singletons. This clone was found a few times. This sample comprised peripheral blood, obtained before any cancer treatment. The clonotype was recovered from a male donor aged 60 or over with stage I lung adenocarcinoma. The rearrangement links TRBV7-2 to TRBJ2-1; tentatively, D is TRBD2 (6 bases). CDR3 residues: CASSPFMGGEQFF. In nucleotides, the CDR3 is TGTGCCAGCAGCCCATTTATGGGGGGTGAGCAGTTCTTC.